The clone carrying this TCR beta chain was seen at least ten times. Its antigen is currently unknown. The junction differs from germline at one of its ends, possibly a read error. The read ends 3 residues before the CDR3 terminus; that terminus is restored from the germline J gene. The CDR3 is 13 amino acids. CDR1 is ENHRY and CDR2 is SYGVKD in the germline V gene. This entry comes from a study of T cell clonality in common variable immunodeficiency. Study results and caveats: CVID subjects showed higher TCRbeta clonality than healthy controls. Shared TCRbeta clones were fewer between CVID subjects than controls.

Libraries were prepared by immunoSEQ multiplex PCR; TCRdb keeps only in-frame clonotypes and omits some of them. There are about 40,000 clones in the sample, none observed a single time. Sequenced: peripheral blood mononuclear cells. The sequence came from a person between 18 and 69 years old in good health. V usage is TRBV10-3 and J usage is TRBJ1-3; D remains unclear. The CDR3 DNA, read in part, is TGTGTCATCACCACAGATTCTGGAAACACC. It is translated as CVITTDSGNT. The CDR3, in full, reads CVITTDSGNTIYF.